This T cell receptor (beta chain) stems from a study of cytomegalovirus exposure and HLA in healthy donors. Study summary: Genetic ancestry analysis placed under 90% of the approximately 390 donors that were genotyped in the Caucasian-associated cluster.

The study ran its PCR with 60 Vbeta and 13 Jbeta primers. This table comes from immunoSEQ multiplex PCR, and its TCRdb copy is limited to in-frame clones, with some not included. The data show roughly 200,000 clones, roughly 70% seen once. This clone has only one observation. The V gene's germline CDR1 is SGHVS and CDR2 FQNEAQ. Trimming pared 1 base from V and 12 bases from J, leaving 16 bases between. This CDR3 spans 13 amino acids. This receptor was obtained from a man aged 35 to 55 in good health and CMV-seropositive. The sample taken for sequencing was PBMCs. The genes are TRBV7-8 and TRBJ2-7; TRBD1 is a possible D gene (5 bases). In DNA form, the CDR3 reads TGTGCCAGCAGCTTAGAAGCCTCTACGCAGGGGTACTTC. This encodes CASSLEASTQGYF.